This T cell receptor (beta chain) was retrieved from a study of blood T cell repertoires in COVID-19. About the research overall: The analysed material was cDNA or gDNA that came from T cells, B-cell-depleted T cells, or PBMCs.

Trimming at V came to 3 bases and at J to 3 bases, leaving 2 bases not matched to a gene. CDR1 and CDR2 (germline): MRHNA, SNTAGT. The CDR3 has 13 residues. This clone was seen a handful of times. Sequencing was performed with immunoSEQ multiplex PCR; in TCRdb, only in-frame clones are kept and a portion is missing. The data show about 13,000 clones, 80% to 90% seen once. The TCR comes from an elderly man with acute or convalescent COVID-19. This sequence joins TRBV6-4 and TRBJ2-7; TRBD1 agrees at 7 bases. The sample taken for sequencing was peripheral blood. The CDR3 spells CASSENRGYEQYF. CDR3 coding DNA: TGTGCCAGCAGTGAGAACAGGGGCTACGAGCAGTACTTC.